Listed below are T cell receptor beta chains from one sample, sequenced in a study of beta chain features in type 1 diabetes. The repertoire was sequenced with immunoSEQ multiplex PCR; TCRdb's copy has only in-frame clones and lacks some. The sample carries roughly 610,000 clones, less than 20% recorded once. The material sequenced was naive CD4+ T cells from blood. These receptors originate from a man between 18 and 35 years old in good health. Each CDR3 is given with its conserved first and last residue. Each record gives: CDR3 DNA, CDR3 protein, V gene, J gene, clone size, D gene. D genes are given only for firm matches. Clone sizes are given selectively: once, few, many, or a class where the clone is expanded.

DNA: TGTGCCAGCAGCCGACGACAGGCCTACGAGCAGTACTTC
CDR3: CASSRRQAYEQYF
V: TRBV14
J: TRBJ2-7
size: few
D: NA

DNA: TGCGCCAGCAGCACGCAGGGCGAAGATGAAAAACTGTTTTTT
CDR3: CASSTQGEDEKLFF
V: TRBV5-1
J: TRBJ1-4
size: NA
D: NA

DNA: TGTGCCACCAGCAGCGGGACTAGCGGTAACAATGAGCAGTTCTTC
CDR3: CATSSGTSGNNEQFF
V: TRBV15
J: TRBJ2-1
size: NA
D: TRBD2

DNA: TGTGCCACCCACCCGTTTACAGCTTTGAACACTGAAGCTTTCTTT
CDR3: CATHPFTALNTEAFF
V: TRBV10-3
J: TRBJ1-1
size: few
D: NA

DNA: TGTGCCATCAGAGGACAGGCGGAAAACACCGGGGAGCTGTTTTTT
CDR3: CAIRGQAENTGELFF
V: TRBV10-3
J: TRBJ2-2
size: few
D: TRBD1

DNA: TGTGCCAGCAGCTTAGGAGGCAGGACAGTTTACTACGAGCAGTACTTC
CDR3: CASSLGGRTVYYEQYF
V: TRBV7-9
J: TRBJ2-7
size: NA
D: NA

DNA: TGTGCCAGCAGCCTCTCCGGGTTCGGTAATGAGCAGTTCTTC
CDR3: CASSLSGFGNEQFF
V: TRBV9
J: TRBJ2-1
size: NA
D: NA

DNA: TGCAGCGCCGTCCGGGGCGCCCTCGCCACTGAAGCTTTCTTT
CDR3: CSAVRGALATEAFF
V: TRBV29-1
J: TRBJ1-1
size: NA
D: NA

DNA: TGTGCCAGCAGCCGAGCGGCAGGGATCAATAATGAAAAACTGTTTTTT
CDR3: CASSRAAGINNEKLFF
V: TRBV7-9
J: TRBJ1-4
size: NA
D: NA

DNA: TGTGCCAGCTCACCCGAGGAGACCCAGTACTTC
CDR3: CASSPEETQYF
V: TRBV18
J: TRBJ2-5
size: few
D: NA

DNA: TGTGCCAGCAGCCCTCCGTTTATGGCCACCGGGGAGCTGTTTTTT
CDR3: CASSPPFMATGELFF
V: TRBV7-8
J: TRBJ2-2
size: NA
D: NA

DNA: TGTGCCACCAGCAGAGATCCTGGGGCGAGCAATCAGCCCCAGCATTTT
CDR3: CATSRDPGASNQPQHF
V: TRBV15
J: TRBJ1-5
size: NA
D: NA

DNA: TGTGCCAGTAGTGCCCGCCCGACAGCCTCCTATGGCTACACCTTC
CDR3: CASSARPTASYGYTF
V: TRBV19
J: TRBJ1-2
size: NA
D: NA

DNA: TGTGCCAGCAGTCAAGAGGACAGGGACAATCAGCCCCAGCATTTT
CDR3: CASSQEDRDNQPQHF
V: TRBV6-5
J: TRBJ1-5
size: NA
D: TRBD1

DNA: TGTGCCAGCAGCCCCGGACAGGGGGAAGCTGGCTACACCTTC
CDR3: CASSPGQGEAGYTF
V: TRBV7-3
J: TRBJ1-2
size: NA
D: TRBD1

DNA: TGTGCCAGCAGCCGACCCCCTAGCGGGAGCCAGGACGAGCAGTACTTC
CDR3: CASSRPPSGSQDEQYF
V: TRBV5-4
J: TRBJ2-7
size: few
D: TRBD2

DNA: TGTGCCAGCAGCTGGACAGGGGGCCGATGGGACGAGCAGTACTTC
CDR3: CASSWTGGRWDEQYF
V: TRBV7-9
J: TRBJ2-7
size: NA
D: TRBD1

DNA: TGCGCCAGCAGCCAAGGCCTCGGGGGAAACTATGGCTACACCTTC
CDR3: CASSQGLGGNYGYTF
V: TRBV4-1
J: TRBJ1-2
size: NA
D: NA

DNA: TGTGCCAGCGGGACTAGCGGGAGGGCCCACACCGGGGAGCTGTTTTTT
CDR3: CASGTSGRAHTGELFF
V: TRBV25-1
J: TRBJ2-2
size: NA
D: TRBD2

DNA: TGTGCCAGCAGCTTAGGGGTCCGGACAGGAAACCCACTAGCCAAAAACATTCAGTACTTC
CDR3: CASSLGVRTGNPLAKNIQYF
V: TRBV7-6
J: TRBJ2-4
size: NA
D: TRBD1

DNA: TGTGCCAGCAGCTTAGATAGGGTTGGCAATCAGCCCCAGCATTTT
CDR3: CASSLDRVGNQPQHF
V: TRBV7-2
J: TRBJ1-5
size: few
D: NA

DNA: TGCGCCAGCAGTTCTGACGGGAACTCTGGGGCCAACGTCCTGACTTTC
CDR3: CASSSDGNSGANVLTF
V: TRBV5-1
J: TRBJ2-6
size: NA
D: NA

DNA: TGTGCCAGCAGCCTTCGGACGGCATCGCATGGCTACACCTTC
CDR3: CASSLRTASHGYTF
V: TRBV7-2
J: TRBJ1-2
size: NA
D: NA

DNA: TGTGCCAGCAGTTTAAGAAGTTCGTATGGCTACACCTTC
CDR3: CASSLRSSYGYTF
V: TRBV28
J: TRBJ1-2
size: once
D: NA

DNA: TGTGCCAGCAGCTCCCAAGCGGGAGCGGGCACAGATACGCAGTATTTT
CDR3: CASSSQAGAGTDTQYF
V: TRBV7-2
J: TRBJ2-3
size: NA
D: TRBD2

DNA: TGTGCCAGCAGCCAAGATCTTCGCTCCATTCAGTACTTC
CDR3: CASSQDLRSIQYF
V: TRBV4-2
J: TRBJ2-4
size: NA
D: NA

DNA: TGTGCCAGCAGCAAACGACAGGGTCTGAACACTGAAGCTTTCTTT
CDR3: CASSKRQGLNTEAFF
V: TRBV7-9
J: TRBJ1-1
size: few
D: TRBD1

DNA: TGTGCCATCAGTCGACCGGGACAGGCTGAGCAGTTCTTC
CDR3: CAISRPGQAEQFF
V: TRBV10-3
J: TRBJ2-1
size: NA
D: TRBD1

DNA: TGTGCCAGCAGGTCAAGGACTGAAGCTTTCTTT
CDR3: CASRSRTEAFF
V: TRBV2
J: TRBJ1-1
size: few
D: NA

DNA: TGTGCCAGCAGGGGGGACCGATCTTACGAGCAGTACTTC
CDR3: CASRGDRSYEQYF
V: TRBV2
J: TRBJ2-7
size: NA
D: NA

DNA: TGCGCCAGCAGCCACACCGGGCTTCAAGATGGGACCAAAAACATTCAGTACTTC
CDR3: CASSHTGLQDGTKNIQYF
V: TRBV4-1
J: TRBJ2-4
size: NA
D: NA

DNA: TGTGCCAGCAGCTTAGGGGTCTACGAGCAGTACTTC
CDR3: CASSLGVYEQYF
V: TRBV5-8
J: TRBJ2-7
size: NA
D: NA

DNA: TGTGCCAGCAGCTTCCTCCCGACAGCGAACACTGAAGCTTTCTTT
CDR3: CASSFLPTANTEAFF
V: TRBV7-2
J: TRBJ1-1
size: few
D: NA

DNA: TGTGCCAGCAGTGGGCATTTCCGCACCGGGGAGCTGTTTTTT
CDR3: CASSGHFRTGELFF
V: TRBV2
J: TRBJ2-2
size: NA
D: NA

DNA: TGTGCCAGCTCACCAGACAGGGCCTCACCCCTCCACTTT
CDR3: CASSPDRASPLHF
V: TRBV18
J: TRBJ1-6
size: few
D: TRBD1

DNA: TGTGCCAGCAGCTTCCCCGGGGGGTCAGATACGCAGTATTTT
CDR3: CASSFPGGSDTQYF
V: TRBV5-4
J: TRBJ2-3
size: NA
D: TRBD2

DNA: TGTGCCAGTAGTAACCGGGTGGTGAACACTGAAGCTTTCTTT
CDR3: CASSNRVVNTEAFF
V: TRBV19
J: TRBJ1-1
size: NA
D: NA

DNA: TGTGCCAGTAGTATAGATCTTGACTTCGAGCAGTACTTC
CDR3: CASSIDLDFEQYF
V: TRBV19
J: TRBJ2-7
size: NA
D: NA

DNA: TGTGCCAGCAGCGTAGGGACATCGGTCTTCTTT
CDR3: CASSVGTSVFF
V: TRBV9
J: TRBJ1-1
size: few
D: NA

DNA: TGTGCCAGCAGTTTATCGACAGGGGCCGGTAATTCACCCCTCCACTTT
CDR3: CASSLSTGAGNSPLHF
V: TRBV28
J: TRBJ1-6
size: NA
D: TRBD1

DNA: TGTGCCAGCAGTGAAGCAGGAGGGACGGTCTATGGCTACACCTTC
CDR3: CASSEAGGTVYGYTF
V: TRBV6-1
J: TRBJ1-2
size: few
D: NA

DNA: TGTGCCAGCAGCTTCGGCGGGAGCTACGAGCAGTACTTC
CDR3: CASSFGGSYEQYF
V: TRBV7-3
J: TRBJ2-7
size: few
D: TRBD2

DNA: TGTGCCAGCAGTTTATGGGGGACTACGAGCTACACCTTC
CDR3: CASSLWGTTSYTF
V: TRBV27
J: TRBJ1-2
size: NA
D: NA

DNA: TGTGCCAGCAGCTTTTACGGCGGGAGTGCCGGGGAGCTGTTTTTT
CDR3: CASSFYGGSAGELFF
V: TRBV7-7
J: TRBJ2-2
size: NA
D: TRBD2

DNA: TGTGCCAGCAGCCCGGGGGACGGCCCTAACTATGGCTACACCTTC
CDR3: CASSPGDGPNYGYTF
V: TRBV4-2
J: TRBJ1-2
size: few
D: NA

DNA: TGTGCTAGTGGTTTGAGCTCCACATCGGATACGCAGTATTTT
CDR3: CASGLSSTSDTQYF
V: TRBV12-5
J: TRBJ2-3
size: NA
D: NA

DNA: TGTGCCAGCAGTTCAGGAATGCTGGGCTTC
CDR3: CASSSGMLGF
V: TRBV28
J: TRBJ2-7
size: NA
D: NA